This TCR beta chain was recorded in a study of T-cell memory formation after mild COVID-19. The CDR3 covers 17 residues. CDR1 is LGHDT and CDR2 is YNNKEL in the germline V gene (reference sequence). The V gene end was trimmed by 4 bases and the J gene end by 0 bases; junction bases not matched to a gene: 8. There are many counts of this clonotype. TCRdb reprocessed the 5' RACE reads via MiXCR and lists one record per CDR3 protein. The table includes 580,000 or so distinct CDR3 sequences, roughly 17% detected once. The receptor was derived from an adult woman who had mild COVID-19 (a few samples of this study predate the infection). Cell type and time point are not known. The sequenced material came from PBMCs or a T cell subset sorted from them (not recorded which). The V and J genes are TRBV3-1 and TRBJ2-2; 7 bases are shared with TRBD1. This CDR3 is CASSRLLGTANTGELFF. Here the CDR3 DNA reads TGTGCCAGCAGCCGCCTCCTTGGGACAGCGAACACCGGGGAGCTGTTTTTT.